Each of the 3 T cell receptor beta chains below was sequenced from the same sample in a study of blood T cells in healthy people across ages. Then a second PCR, running roughly 7 to 11 cycles, was carried out with a sample-barcoded 5' primer and a J-beta primer mix. TCRdb reprocessed the 5' RACE reads via MiXCR and lists one record per CDR3 protein. The sample lists about 590,000 distinct CDR3 sequences; about 30% were seen once. Source material: blood. The origin of the receptors is a woman older than 75 in good health.

The V call is TRBV7-3, the J call TRBJ2-1, with D hard to call. The CDR3 consists of 13 residues. V was cut by 2 bases and J by 13 bases, with 15 bases left in between. The germline V gene has CDR1 SGHTA and CDR2 FQGTGA. CDR3 in DNA: TGTGCCAGCAGCTTATTTGCCAAAGAGACCCAGTTCTTC. Amino acid sequence: CASSLFAKETQFF.

With respect to this clonotype: Just one base apart from a much larger clone, this may be a read error. The J gene is TRBJ2-1, the V gene TRBV2; D gene unclear. Trimming took off 6 bases at V and 14 bases at J, with 17 bases between the two ends. Germline CDR1 SNHLY, CDR2 FYNNEI. CDR3 length: 12 residues. Written as DNA, the CDR3 is TGTGCCAGCAGCCACCAGTGGCCTGGCGAGTTCTTC. It codes for CASSHQWPGEFF. Based on the CDR3 plus reference TRBV2 and TRBJ2-1, the full variable domain is EPEVTQTPSHQVTQMGQEVILRCVPISNHLYFYWYRQILGQKVEFLVSFYNNEISEKSEIFDDQFSVERPDGSNFTLKIRSTKLEDSAMYFCASSHQWPGEFFGPGTRLTVL.

This clonotype was seen ten or more times. V usage is TRBV20-1 and J usage is TRBJ2-3; tentatively, D is TRBD1 (5 bases). The germline gives CDR1 DFQATT, CDR2 SNEGSKA (reference sequence). CDR3 length: 14 amino acids. V was trimmed by 5 bases and J by 3 bases, leaving 15 bases between them. In DNA form, the CDR3 reads TGCAGTGCTTCAGGAGCAGGGTTAACAGATACGCAGTATTTT. It is translated as CSASGAGLTDTQYF.